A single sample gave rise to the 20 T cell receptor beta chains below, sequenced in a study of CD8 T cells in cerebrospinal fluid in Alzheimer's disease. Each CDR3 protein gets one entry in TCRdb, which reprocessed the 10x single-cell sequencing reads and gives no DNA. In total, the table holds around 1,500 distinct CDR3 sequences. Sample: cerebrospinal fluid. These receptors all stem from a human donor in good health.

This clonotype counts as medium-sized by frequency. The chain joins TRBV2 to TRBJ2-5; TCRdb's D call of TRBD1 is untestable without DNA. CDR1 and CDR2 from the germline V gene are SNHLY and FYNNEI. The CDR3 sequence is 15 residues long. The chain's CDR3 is CASPTDRGRRETQYF.

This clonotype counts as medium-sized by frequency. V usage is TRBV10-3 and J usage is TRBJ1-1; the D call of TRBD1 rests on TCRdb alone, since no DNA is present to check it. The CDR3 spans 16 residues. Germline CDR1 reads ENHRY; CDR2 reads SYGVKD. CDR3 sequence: CAISATDRGQVDEAFF.

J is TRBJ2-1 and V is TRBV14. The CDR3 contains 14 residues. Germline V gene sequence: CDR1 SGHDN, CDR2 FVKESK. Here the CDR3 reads CASSQRSPLNEQFF. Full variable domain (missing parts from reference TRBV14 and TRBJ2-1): EAGVTQFPSHSVIEKGQTVTLRCDPISGHDNLYWYRRVMGKEIKFLLHFVKESKQDESGMPNNRFLAERTGGTYSTLKVQPAELEDSGVYFCASSQRSPLNEQFFGPGTRLTVL.

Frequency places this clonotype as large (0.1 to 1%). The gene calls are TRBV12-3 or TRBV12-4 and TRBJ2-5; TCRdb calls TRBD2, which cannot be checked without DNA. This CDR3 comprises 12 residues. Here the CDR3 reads CASSAGGGTQYF.

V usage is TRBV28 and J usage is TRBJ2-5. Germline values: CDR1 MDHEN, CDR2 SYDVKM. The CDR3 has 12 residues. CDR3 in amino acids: CASSSETGTQYF.

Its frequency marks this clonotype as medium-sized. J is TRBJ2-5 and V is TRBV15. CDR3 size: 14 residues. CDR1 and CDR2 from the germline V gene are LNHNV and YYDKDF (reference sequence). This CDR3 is CATSRDPQGETQYF.

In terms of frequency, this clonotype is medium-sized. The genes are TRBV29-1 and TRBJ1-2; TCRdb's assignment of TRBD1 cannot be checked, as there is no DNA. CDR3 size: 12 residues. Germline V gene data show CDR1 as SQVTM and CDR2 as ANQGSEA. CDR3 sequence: CSVIQGNGGYTF.

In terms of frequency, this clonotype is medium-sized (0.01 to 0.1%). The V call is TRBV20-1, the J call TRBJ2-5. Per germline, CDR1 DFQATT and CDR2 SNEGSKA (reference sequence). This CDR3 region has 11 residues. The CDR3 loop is CSARMGETQYF.

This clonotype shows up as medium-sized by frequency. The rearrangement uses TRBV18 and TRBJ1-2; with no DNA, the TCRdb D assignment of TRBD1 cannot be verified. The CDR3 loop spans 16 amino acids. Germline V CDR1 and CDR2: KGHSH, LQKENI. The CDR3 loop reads CASSPPDRGRDYGYTF.

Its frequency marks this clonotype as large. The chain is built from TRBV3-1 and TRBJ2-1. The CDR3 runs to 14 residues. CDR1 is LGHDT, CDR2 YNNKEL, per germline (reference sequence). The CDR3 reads CASSQDARGDEQFF.

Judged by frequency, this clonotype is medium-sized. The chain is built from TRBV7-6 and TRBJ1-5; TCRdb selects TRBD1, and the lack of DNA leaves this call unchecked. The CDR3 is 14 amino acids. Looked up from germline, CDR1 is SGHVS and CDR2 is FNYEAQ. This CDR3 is CASSLAAGNQPQHF.

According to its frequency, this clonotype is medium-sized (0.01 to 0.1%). The CDR3 spells CASSQGKDTQYF. The chain combines TRBV3-1 with TRBJ2-3. CDR3 length: 12 amino acids. Germline loops: CDR1 LGHDT, CDR2 YNNKEL (reference sequence).

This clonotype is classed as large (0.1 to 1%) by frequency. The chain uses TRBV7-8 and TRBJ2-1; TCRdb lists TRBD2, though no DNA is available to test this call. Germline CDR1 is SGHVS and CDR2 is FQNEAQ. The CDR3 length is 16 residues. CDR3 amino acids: CASSPPGLAGVNEQFF.

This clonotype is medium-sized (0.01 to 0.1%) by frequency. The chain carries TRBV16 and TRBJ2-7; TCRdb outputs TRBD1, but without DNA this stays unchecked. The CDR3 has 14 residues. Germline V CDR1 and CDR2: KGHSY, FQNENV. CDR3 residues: CASSQLARGHEQYF.

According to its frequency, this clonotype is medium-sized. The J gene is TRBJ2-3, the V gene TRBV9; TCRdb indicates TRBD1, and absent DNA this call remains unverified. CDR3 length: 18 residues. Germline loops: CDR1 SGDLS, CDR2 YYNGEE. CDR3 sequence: CASSVEPSPGGWTDTQYF.

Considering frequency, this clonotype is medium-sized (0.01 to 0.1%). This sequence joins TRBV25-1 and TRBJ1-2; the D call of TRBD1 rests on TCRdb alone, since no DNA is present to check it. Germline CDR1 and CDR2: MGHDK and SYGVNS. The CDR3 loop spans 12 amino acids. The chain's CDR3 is CASSESGVGYTF.

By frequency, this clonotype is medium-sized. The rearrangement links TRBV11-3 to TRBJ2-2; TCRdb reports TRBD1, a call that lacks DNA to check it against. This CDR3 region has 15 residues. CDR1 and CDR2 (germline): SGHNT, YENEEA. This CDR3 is CASSSTRGNTGELFF.

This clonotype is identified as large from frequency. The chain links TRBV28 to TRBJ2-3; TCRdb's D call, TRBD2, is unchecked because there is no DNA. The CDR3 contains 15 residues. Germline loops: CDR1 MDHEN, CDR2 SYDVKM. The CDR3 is CASSLLAASTDTQYF. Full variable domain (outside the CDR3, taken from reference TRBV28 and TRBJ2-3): DVKVTQSSRYLVKRTGEKVFLECVQDMDHENMFWYRQDPGLGLRLIYFSYDVKMKEKGDIPEGYSVSREKKERFSLILESASTNQTSMYLCASSLLAASTDTQYFGPGTRLTVL.

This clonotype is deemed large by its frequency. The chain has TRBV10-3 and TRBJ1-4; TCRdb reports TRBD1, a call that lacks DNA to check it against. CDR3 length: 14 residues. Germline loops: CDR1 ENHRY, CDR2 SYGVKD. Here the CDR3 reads CAMPSGTGDEKLFF.

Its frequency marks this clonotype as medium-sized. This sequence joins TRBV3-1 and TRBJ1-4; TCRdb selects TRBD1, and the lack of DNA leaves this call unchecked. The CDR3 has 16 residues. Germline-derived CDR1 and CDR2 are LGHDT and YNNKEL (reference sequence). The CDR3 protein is CASSQGLPGFGEKLFF.